The next 16 T cell receptor beta chains were all read from a single sample in a study of T cell responses to AZD1222 COVID-19 vaccine. Profiled with immunoSEQ multiplex PCR; TCRdb holds only in-frame clones, not every one. The sample holds 90,000 to 130,000 clones, roughly nine tenths seen once. This material consisted of peripheral blood, taken on day 0 of MenACWY control vaccination. The receptor set was obtained from an adult in good health.

CDR3 in DNA: TGTGCCAGCAGTGCCTTGCCGACCTATGGCTACACCTTC. This gives the protein CASSALPTYGYTF. This chain links TRBV2 with TRBJ1-2; D is unresolved. CDR3 length: 13 amino acids. With 4 bases removed from V and 4 bases from J, the gap between germline ends came to 10 bases. Germline V gene lookup returns CDR1 SNHLY and CDR2 FYNNEI.

The rearrangement joins TRBV5-8 to TRBJ1-6; D remains ambiguous. V lost 3 bases to trimming and J lost 8 bases, with 9 bases between them. CDR3 length: 13 residues. The germline V gene encodes CDR1 SGHTS and CDR2 YDEGEE. CDR3 region: CASSSRPDSPLHF. The CDR3 DNA reads TGTGCCAGCAGCTCAAGACCGGATTCACCCCTCCACTTT.

The CDR3 coding sequence is TGTGCCAGCTCACGATCTATAGCGGGGGAATCGAATGAGCAGTTCTTC. Its translation is CASSRSIAGESNEQFF. This chain joins TRBV18 and TRBJ2-1, with 9 positions matching TRBD2. The CDR3 extends over 16 amino acids. After removal of 4 bases from V and 7 bases from J, the junction contained 11 bases not matched to a gene. From germline, CDR1 is KGHSH and CDR2 LQKENI.

The chain links TRBV12-3 or TRBV12-4 to TRBJ2-1; D is ambiguous. The CDR3 has 13 residues. Trimming cost V 3 bases and J 2 bases, with 5 bases left between them. The CDR3 is CASSFGAYNEQFF. CDR3 in DNA: TGTGCCAGCAGTTTTGGAGCCTACAATGAGCAGTTCTTC.

The chain uses TRBV2 and TRBJ2-3, with 12 nucleotides matching TRBD2. Trimming at V came to 2 bases and at J to 2 bases, leaving 8 bases not matched to a gene. Per germline, CDR1 SNHLY and CDR2 FYNNEI. This CDR3 contains 18 residues. Written as DNA, the CDR3 is TGTGCCAGCAGTGAATTACTAGCGGGGGGCCTTCACACAGATACGCAGTATTTT. It encodes CASSELLAGGLHTDTQYF.

This clone was counted a single time. The J gene is TRBJ1-5, the V gene TRBV21-1; the table's D call, TRBD1, was not checked against the DNA. TRBV21-1 is a pseudogene locus. The length of the CDR3 is 15 residues. CDR3 sequence (DNA): TGTGCCAGCAGCAAACGGCAGGGCTGCAATCAGCCCCAGCATTTT. Its translation: CASSKRQGCNQPQHF.

This sequence joins TRBV18 and TRBJ1-5; TRBD1 aligns across 10 bases. The V gene end was trimmed by 3 bases and the J gene end by 7 bases; junction bases not matched to a gene: 12. The CDR3 loop spans 17 amino acids. From germline, CDR1 is KGHSH and CDR2 LQKENI. The CDR3 reads CASSPFQPGQGNQPQHF. DNA for the CDR3: TGTGCCAGCTCACCCTTTCAACCGGGACAGGGGAACCAGCCCCAGCATTTT.

The chain is built from TRBV2 and TRBJ1-5; no firm D call. Germline V gene lookup returns CDR1 SNHLY and CDR2 FYNNEI. V lost 6 bases, J lost 2 bases, and 11 bases lay in between. The CDR3 has 14 amino acids. CDR3 region: CASRRAARNQPQHF. DNA of the CDR3: TGTGCCAGCAGAAGGGCGGCCCGCAATCAGCCCCAGCATTTT.

The V gene is TRBV4-2, the J gene TRBJ2-7; D is unresolved. The CDR3 totals 13 residues. Germline CDR1 is LGHNA and CDR2 is YNFKEQ. V dropped 0 bases and J dropped 7 bases, with 10 bases sitting between them. CDR3 nucleotides: TGTGCCAGCAGCCAAGATATAGTTCGGGAGCAGTACTTC. Encoded protein: CASSQDIVREQYF.

This chain connects TRBV10-3 to TRBJ1-2; 7 bases map to TRBD1. Trimming removed 8 bases from V and 6 bases from J; junction bases left unmatched: 15. This CDR3 is built from 15 residues. Per germline, CDR1 ENHRY and CDR2 SYGVKD. The CDR3 DNA sequence: TGTGCCATCCGCCGGTCAGACAGGGAGAATGATGGCTACACCTTC. It yields the protein CAIRRSDRENDGYTF.

The genes are TRBV23-1 and TRBJ2-2; D ambiguous. TRBV23-1 carries the ORF label, with uncertain function. Trimming removed 9 bases from V and 5 bases from J, with 19 bases in between. This CDR3 spans 15 amino acids. The CDR3 nucleotides read TGCGCCAGTAACCTCCGGGCCGGCCAAACCGGGGAGCTGTTTTTT. Translation gives CASNLRAGQTGELFF.

This rearrangement joins TRBV30 to TRBJ1-3, with D hard to call. The V end lost 3 bases, the J end lost 0 bases, and 9 bases lay between the germline ends. The germline V gene encodes CDR1 GTSNPN and CDR2 SVGIG (reference sequence). The CDR3 runs 14 residues. The CDR3 bases are TGTGCCTGGAGGTCATTTCCCTCTGGAAACACCATATATTTT. As protein: CAWRSFPSGNTIYF.

The chain is built from TRBV6-4 and TRBJ1-4; 10 bases are shared with TRBD1. This CDR3 is 18 amino acids long. J was trimmed by 3 bases and V by 3 bases; bases with no gene match: 10. Germline loops: CDR1 MRHNA, CDR2 SNTAGT. CDR3 sequence: CASSEGTGASLANEKLFF. The CDR3, as DNA: TGTGCCAGCAGTGAAGGGACAGGGGCCTCGTTGGCTAATGAAAAACTGTTTTTT.

The chain links TRBV19 to TRBJ1-1; TRBD1 aligns across 7 bases. The CDR3 sequence is 15 residues long. The V and J ends lost 3 bases and 6 bases, in that order; junction bases with no gene match: 10. Germline loops: CDR1 LNHDA, CDR2 SQIVND (reference sequence). The CDR3 coding sequence is TGTGCCAGTAGTATTTCGGCAGGGGGGATTGCTGAAGCTTTCTTT. As protein: CASSISAGGIAEAFF. The complete variable domain, with remaining parts taken from reference TRBV19 and TRBJ1-1, reads DGGITQSPKYLFRKEGQNVTLSCEQNLNHDAMYWYRQDPGQGLRLIYYSQIVNDFQKGDIAEGYSVSREKKESFPLTVTSAQKNPTAFYLCASSISAGGIAEAFFGQGTRLTVV.

The chain recombines TRBV6-5 with TRBJ1-1; no firm D call. The V end was cut by 5 bases, the J end by 0 bases, with 13 bases between. The CDR3 totals 15 residues. Germline lookup yields CDR1 MNHEY and CDR2 SVGAGI. The CDR3 region has the DNA TGTGCCAGCAGTCGCTCTGGAAGCCTGAACACTGAAGCTTTCTTT. Encoded protein: CASSRSGSLNTEAFF.

This clone was picked up a small number of times. The gene calls are TRBV6-1 and TRBJ2-2; D gene unclear. The V gene lost 2 bases and the J gene lost 1 base, with 11 bases spanning the gap. The CDR3 contains 16 residues. Germline V gives CDR1 MNHNS, CDR2 SASEGT. This CDR3 is CASSEPIRWNTGELFF. The CDR3 DNA reads as TGTGCCAGCAGTGAACCGATACGGTGGAACACCGGGGAGCTGTTTTTT.